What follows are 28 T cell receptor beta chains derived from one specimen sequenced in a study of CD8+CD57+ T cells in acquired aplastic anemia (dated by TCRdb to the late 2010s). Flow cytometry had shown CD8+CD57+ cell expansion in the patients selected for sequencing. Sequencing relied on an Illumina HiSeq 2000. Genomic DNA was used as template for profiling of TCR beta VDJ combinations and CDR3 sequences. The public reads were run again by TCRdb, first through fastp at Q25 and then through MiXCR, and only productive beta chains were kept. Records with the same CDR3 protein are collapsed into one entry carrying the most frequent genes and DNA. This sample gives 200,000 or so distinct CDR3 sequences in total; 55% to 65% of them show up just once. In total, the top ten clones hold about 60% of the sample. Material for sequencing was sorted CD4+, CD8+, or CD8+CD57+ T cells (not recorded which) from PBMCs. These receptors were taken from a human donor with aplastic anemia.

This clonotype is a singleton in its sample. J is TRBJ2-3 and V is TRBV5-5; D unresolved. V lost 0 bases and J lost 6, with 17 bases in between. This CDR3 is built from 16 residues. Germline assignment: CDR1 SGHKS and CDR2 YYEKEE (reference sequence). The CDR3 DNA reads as TGTGCCAGCAGCTTGGGGTGGGAAAATTGGTTGGATACGCAGTATTTT. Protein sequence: CASSLGWENWLDTQYF.

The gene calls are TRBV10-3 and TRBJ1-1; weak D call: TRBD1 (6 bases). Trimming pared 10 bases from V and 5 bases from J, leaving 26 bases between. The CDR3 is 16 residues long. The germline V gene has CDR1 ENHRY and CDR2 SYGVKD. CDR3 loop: CATSDWGRGGGTEAFF. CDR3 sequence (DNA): TGTGCCACCTCCGACTGGGGGCGAGGGGGAGGAACTGAAGCTTTCTTT.

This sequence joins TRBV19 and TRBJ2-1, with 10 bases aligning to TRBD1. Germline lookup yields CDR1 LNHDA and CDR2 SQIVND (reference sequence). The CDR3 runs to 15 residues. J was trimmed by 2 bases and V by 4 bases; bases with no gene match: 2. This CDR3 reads CASSTGTGAYNEQFF. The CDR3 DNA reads TGTGCCAGTAGTACCGGGACAGGGGCCTACAATGAGCAGTTCTTC.

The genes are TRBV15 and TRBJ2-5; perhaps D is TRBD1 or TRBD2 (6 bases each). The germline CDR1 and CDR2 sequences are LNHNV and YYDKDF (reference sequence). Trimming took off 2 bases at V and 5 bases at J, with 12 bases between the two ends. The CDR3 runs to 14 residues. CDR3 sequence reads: CATSRLGGGETQYF. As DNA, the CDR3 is TGTGCCACCAGCAGACTCGGGGGCGGCGAGACCCAGTACTTC.

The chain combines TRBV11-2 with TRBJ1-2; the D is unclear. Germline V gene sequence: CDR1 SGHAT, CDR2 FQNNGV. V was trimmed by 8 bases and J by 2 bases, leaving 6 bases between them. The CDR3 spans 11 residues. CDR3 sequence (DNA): TGTGCCAGCGGACGGAACTATGGCTACACCTTC. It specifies CASGRNYGYTF.

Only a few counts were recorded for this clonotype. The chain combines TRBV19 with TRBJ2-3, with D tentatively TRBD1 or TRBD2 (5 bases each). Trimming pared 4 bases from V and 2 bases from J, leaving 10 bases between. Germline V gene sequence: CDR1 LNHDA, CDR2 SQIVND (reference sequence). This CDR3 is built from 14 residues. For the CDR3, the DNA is TGTGCCAGTAGTACGGGACCCAACACAGATACGCAGTATTTT. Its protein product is CASSTGPNTDTQYF.

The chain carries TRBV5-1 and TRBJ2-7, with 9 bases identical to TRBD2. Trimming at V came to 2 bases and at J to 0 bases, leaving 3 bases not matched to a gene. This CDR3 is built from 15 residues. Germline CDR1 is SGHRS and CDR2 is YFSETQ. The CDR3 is CASSFAGGSSYEQYF. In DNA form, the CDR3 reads TGCGCCAGCAGCTTTGCGGGAGGGAGCTCCTACGAGCAGTACTTC. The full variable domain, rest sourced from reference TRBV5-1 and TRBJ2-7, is KAGVTQTPRYLIKTRGQQVTLSCSPISGHRSVSWYQQTPGQGLQFLFEYFSETQRNKGNFPGRFSGRQFSNSRSEMNVSTLELGDSALYLCASSFAGGSSYEQYFGPGTRLTVT.

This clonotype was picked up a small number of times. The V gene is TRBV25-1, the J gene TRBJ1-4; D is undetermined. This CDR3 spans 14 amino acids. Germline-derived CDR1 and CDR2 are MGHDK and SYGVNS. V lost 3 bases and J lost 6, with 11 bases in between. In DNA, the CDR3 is TGTGCCAGCAGTGACCCCCGAGGCGATGAAAAACTGTTTTTT. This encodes CASSDPRGDEKLFF.

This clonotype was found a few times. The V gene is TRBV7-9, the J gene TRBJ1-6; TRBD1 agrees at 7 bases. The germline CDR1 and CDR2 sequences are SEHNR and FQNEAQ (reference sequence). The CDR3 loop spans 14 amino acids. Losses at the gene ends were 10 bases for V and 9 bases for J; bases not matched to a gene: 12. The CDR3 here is CAKPDGQVGSPLHF. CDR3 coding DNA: TGTGCCAAACCGGACGGACAGGTCGGTTCACCCCTCCACTTT. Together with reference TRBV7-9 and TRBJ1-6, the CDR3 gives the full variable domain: DTGVSQNPRHKITKRGQNVTFRCDPISEHNRLYWYRQTLGQGPEFLTYFQNEAQLEKSRLLSDRFSAERPKGSFSTLEIQRTEQGDSAMYLCAKPDGQVGSPLHFGNGTRLTVT.

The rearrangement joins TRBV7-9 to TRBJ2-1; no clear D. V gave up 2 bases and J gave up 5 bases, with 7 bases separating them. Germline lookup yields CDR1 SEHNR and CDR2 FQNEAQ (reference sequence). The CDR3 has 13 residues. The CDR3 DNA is TGTGCCAGCAGCTTATCCCCGGACAATGAGCAGTTCTTC. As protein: CASSLSPDNEQFF.

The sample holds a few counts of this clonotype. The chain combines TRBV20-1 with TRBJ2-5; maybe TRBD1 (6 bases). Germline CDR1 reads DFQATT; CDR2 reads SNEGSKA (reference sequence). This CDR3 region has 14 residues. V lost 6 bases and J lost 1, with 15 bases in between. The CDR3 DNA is TGCAGTGCCCCCAGGGGCAGGGCCCAAGAGACCCAGTACTTC. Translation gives CSAPRGRAQETQYF.

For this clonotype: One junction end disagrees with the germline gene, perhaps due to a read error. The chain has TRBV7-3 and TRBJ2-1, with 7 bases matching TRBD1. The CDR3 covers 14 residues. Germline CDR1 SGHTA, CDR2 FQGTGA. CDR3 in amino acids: CASSLGDRVNGQFF. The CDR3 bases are TGTGCCAGCAGCTTAGGTGACAGGGTCAATGGGCAGTTCTTC. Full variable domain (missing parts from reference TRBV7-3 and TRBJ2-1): GAGVSQTPSNKVTEKGKYVELRCDPISGHTALYWYRQSLGQGPEFLIYFQGTGAADDSGLPNDRFFAVRPEGSVSTLKIQRTERGDSAVYLCASSLGDRVNGQFFGPGTRLTVL.

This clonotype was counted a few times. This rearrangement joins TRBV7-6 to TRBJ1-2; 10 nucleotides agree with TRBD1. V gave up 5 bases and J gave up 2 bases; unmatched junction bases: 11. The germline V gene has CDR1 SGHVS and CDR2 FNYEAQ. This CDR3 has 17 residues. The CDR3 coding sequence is TGTGCCAGCAGCCCCGAGGAGACAGGGGGCCAGAACTATGGCTACACCTTC. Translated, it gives CASSPEETGGQNYGYTF.

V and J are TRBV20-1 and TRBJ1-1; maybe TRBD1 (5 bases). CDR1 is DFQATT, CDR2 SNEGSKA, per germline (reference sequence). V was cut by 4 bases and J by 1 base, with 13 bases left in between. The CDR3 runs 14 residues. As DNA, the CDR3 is TGCAGTGCTAAAAAGGGACTGACGAACACTGAAGCTTTCTTT. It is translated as CSAKKGLTNTEAFF.

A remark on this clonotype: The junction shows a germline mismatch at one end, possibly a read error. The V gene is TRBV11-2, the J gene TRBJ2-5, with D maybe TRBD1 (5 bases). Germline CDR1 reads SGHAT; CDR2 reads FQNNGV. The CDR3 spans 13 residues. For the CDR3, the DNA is TGTGCCAGCAGTCGACAGCTACAAGAGACTCAGTGCTTC. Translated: CASSRQLQETQCF.

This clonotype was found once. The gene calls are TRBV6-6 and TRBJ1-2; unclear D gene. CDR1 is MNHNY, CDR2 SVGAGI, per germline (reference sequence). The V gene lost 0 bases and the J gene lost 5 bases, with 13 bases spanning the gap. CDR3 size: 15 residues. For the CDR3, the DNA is TGTGCCAGCAGTTACTCTGAGGGCGACGGGTATGGCTACACCTTC. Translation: CASSYSEGDGYGYTF.

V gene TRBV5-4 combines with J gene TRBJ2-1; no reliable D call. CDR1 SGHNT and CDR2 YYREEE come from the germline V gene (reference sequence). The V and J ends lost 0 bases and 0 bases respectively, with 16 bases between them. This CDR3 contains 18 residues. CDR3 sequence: CASSLGSKGMSSYNEQFF. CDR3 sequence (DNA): TGTGCCAGCAGCTTGGGGTCGAAGGGCATGAGCTCCTACAATGAGCAGTTCTTC.

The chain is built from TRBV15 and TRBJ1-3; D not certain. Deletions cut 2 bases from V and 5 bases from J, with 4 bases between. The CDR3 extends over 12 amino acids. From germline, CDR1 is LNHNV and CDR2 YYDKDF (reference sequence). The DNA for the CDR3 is TGTGCCACCAGCAGACTGCGAAACACCATATATTTT. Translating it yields CATSRLRNTIYF.

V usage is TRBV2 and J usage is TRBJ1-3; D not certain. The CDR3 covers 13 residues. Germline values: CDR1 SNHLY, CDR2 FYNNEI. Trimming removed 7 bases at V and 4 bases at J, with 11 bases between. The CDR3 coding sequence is TGTGCCAGCAAGTTGCAAGAAGGAAACACCATATATTTT. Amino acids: CASKLQEGNTIYF.

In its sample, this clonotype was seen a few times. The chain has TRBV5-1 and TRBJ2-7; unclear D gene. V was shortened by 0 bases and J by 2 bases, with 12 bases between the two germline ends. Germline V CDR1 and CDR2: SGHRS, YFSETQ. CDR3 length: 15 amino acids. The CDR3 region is CASSLEGGIAYEQYF. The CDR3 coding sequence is TGCGCCAGCAGCTTGGAGGGCGGCATCGCCTACGAGCAGTACTTC.

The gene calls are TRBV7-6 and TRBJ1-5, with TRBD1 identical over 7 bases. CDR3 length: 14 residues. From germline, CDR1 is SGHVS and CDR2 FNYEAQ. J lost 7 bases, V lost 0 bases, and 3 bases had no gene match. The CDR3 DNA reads TGTGCCAGCAGCTTAGCGGGCAGGGGGCAGCCCCAGCATTTT. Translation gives CASSLAGRGQPQHF.

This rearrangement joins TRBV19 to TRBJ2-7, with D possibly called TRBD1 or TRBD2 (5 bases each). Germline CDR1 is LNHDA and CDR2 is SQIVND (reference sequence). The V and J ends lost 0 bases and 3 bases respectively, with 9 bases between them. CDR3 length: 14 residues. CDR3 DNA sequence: TGTGCCAGTAGTATAGAGGGGGAAGGCTACGAGCAGTACTTC. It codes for CASSIEGEGYEQYF.

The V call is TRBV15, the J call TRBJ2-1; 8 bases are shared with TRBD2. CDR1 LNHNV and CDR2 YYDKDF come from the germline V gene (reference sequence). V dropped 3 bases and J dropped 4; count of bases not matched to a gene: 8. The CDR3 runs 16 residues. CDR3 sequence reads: CATSRGSAGGYNEQFF. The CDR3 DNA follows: TGTGCCACCAGCAGGGGGTCGGCGGGGGGTTACAATGAGCAGTTCTTC.

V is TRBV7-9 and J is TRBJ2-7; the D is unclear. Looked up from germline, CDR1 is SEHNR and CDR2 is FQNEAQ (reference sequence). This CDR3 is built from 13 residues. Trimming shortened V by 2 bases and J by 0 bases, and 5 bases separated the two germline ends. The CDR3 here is CASSLSHSYEQYF. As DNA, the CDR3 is TGTGCCAGCAGCTTATCCCACTCCTACGAGCAGTACTTC.

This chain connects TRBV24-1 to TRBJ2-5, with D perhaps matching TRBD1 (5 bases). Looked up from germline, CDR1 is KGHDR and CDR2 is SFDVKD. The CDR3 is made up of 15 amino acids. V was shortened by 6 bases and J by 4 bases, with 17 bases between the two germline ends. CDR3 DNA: TGTGCCACCAGTCCTCCAGGGAAGGGTGGAGAGACCCAGTACTTC. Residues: CATSPPGKGGETQYF.

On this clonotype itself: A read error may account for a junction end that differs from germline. In nucleotides, the CDR3 is TGTGCCAGTAGTTTCAAACAGGGCGGTCGTGAAGCTTTCTTT. This sequence encodes CASSFKQGGREAFF. The genes are TRBV28 and TRBJ1-1, with D possibly matching TRBD1 (6 bases). The CDR3 runs 14 residues. Per germline, CDR1 MDHEN and CDR2 SYDVKM.

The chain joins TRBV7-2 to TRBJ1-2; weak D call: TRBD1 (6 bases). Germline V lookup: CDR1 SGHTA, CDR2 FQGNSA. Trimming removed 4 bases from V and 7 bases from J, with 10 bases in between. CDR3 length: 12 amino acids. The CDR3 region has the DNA TGTACCAGCAGCTCTCAGGGGAGTGGCTACACCTTC. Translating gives CTSSSQGSGYTF.

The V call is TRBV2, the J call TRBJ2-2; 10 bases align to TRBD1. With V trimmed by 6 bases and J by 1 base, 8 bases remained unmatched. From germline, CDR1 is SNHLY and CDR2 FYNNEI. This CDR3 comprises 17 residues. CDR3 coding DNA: TGTGCCAGCAGCTTACGACAGGGGGCGGAGAACACCGGGGAGCTGTTTTTT. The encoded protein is CASSLRQGAENTGELFF.